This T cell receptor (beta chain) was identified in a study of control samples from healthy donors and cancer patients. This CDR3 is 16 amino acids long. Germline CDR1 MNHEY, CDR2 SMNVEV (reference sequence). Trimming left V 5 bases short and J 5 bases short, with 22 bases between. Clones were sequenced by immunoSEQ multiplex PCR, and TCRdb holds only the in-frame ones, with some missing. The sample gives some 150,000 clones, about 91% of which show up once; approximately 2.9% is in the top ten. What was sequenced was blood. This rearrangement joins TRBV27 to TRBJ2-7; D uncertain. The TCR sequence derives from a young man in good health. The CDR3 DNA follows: TGTGCCAGCAGTCCATCAATTGATTATCACATAAACGAGCAGTACTTC. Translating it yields CASSPSIDYHINEQYF.